The 17 T cell receptor beta chains presented below share a single source sample, sequenced in a study of CD8+CD57+ T cells in acquired aplastic anemia. The sequenced patients had an expansion of CD8+CD57+ cells seen by flow cytometry. The TCR beta profiling, which covered VDJ combination and CDR3 sequence, was carried out using genomic DNA as the template. TCRdb redid the calling of the reads with MiXCR, one entry per CDR3 protein. The sample consists of around 200,000 distinct CDR3 sequences, 45% to 60% of them appearing once. Specimen: sorted CD4+, CD8+, or CD8+CD57+ T cells (not recorded which) from PBMCs. These receptors were obtained from a human donor with aplastic anemia.

This clonotype was counted at least ten times. This sequence joins TRBV5-1 and TRBJ2-7, with D hard to call. Germline CDR1 SGHRS, CDR2 YFSETQ. The V and J ends lost 0 bases and 5 bases respectively, with 9 bases between them. The CDR3 loop spans 13 amino acids. The CDR3 DNA reads TGCGCCAGCAGCTTGGCCCGAGGCAACGAGCAGTACTTC. It specifies CASSLARGNEQYF.

This clonotype was picked up many times. The chain joins TRBV19 to TRBJ1-1, with 8 bases that match TRBD1. The J segment lost 6 bases and the V segment lost 4 bases, leaving 13 bases of the junction unmatched. Germline V gene lookup returns CDR1 LNHDA and CDR2 SQIVND (reference sequence). CDR3 length: 16 amino acids. The CDR3 region is CASSRQGAGVVAEAFF. CDR3 nucleotides: TGTGCCAGTAGTAGGCAGGGGGCGGGAGTAGTCGCTGAAGCTTTCTTT.

This clonotype was recorded a few times. CDR3 coding DNA: TGTGCCAGCAGCCGGGATGGAGGTAACCAAGAGACCCAGTACTTC. Its translation: CASSRDGGNQETQYF. J is TRBJ2-5 and V is TRBV3-1, with D perhaps matching TRBD2 (5 bases). Germline V gene sequence: CDR1 LGHDT, CDR2 YNNKEL (reference sequence). The CDR3 spans 15 residues. V gave up 4 bases and J gave up 0 bases, with 12 bases separating them.

This sequence joins TRBV5-1 and TRBJ2-7, with 9 bases lining up with TRBD1. The ends lost 3 bases at V and 5 bases at J; junction bases unmatched: 6. Germline CDR1 and CDR2: SGHRS and YFSETQ. There are 14 residues in the CDR3. The CDR3 spells CASSSTGTGNEQYF. The CDR3 bases are TGCGCCAGCAGCTCGACCGGGACAGGGAACGAGCAGTACTTC.

This clonotype was counted at least ten times. CDR3 in DNA: TGTGCCGGAGGACTAGCGGGGAGAGAGACCCAGTACTTC. Its translation: CAGGLAGRETQYF. The J gene is TRBJ2-5, the V gene TRBV3-1, with TRBD2 identical over 12 bases. V dropped 11 bases and J dropped 4; count of bases not matched to a gene: 5. CDR3 length: 13 residues. The germline gives CDR1 LGHDT, CDR2 YNNKEL (reference sequence).

The genes are TRBV24-1 and TRBJ1-2; 9 bases line up with TRBD1. Losses at the gene ends were 2 bases for V and 2 bases for J; bases not matched to a gene: 2. The CDR3 contains 15 residues. The germline CDR1 and CDR2 sequences are KGHDR and SFDVKD. The CDR3: CATSDSGTGNYGYTF. CDR3 DNA sequence: TGTGCCACCAGTGATTCCGGGACAGGGAACTATGGCTACACCTTC.

Comments on this clonotype: One end of the junction is discordant with germline, which a read error may explain. The rearrangement uses TRBV5-1 and TRBJ2-5; 9 bases agree with TRBD2. This CDR3 has 15 amino acids. From germline, CDR1 is SGHRS and CDR2 YFSETQ. CDR3 amino acids: CASRVTSGVKETRYF. CDR3 DNA sequence: TGCGCCAGCAGGGTGACTAGCGGAGTAAAAGAGACCCGGTACTTC.

This clonotype has only a few counts. The chain carries TRBV25-1 and TRBJ2-7, with a weak D call TRBD1 (6 bases). Between the trimmed V and J ends, which lost 1 base and 5 bases, there was a span of 15 bases. In germline, CDR1 is MGHDK, CDR2 SYGVNS. The CDR3 totals 15 residues. CDR3 protein: CASSESFQGIDEQYF. The DNA for the CDR3 is TGTGCCAGCAGTGAATCGTTTCAGGGGATCGACGAGCAGTACTTC.

This clonotype was detected ten times or more. The gene calls are TRBV6-1 and TRBJ1-6; no firm D call. V was pared by 3 bases and J by 8 bases, with 11 bases between. The CDR3 consists of 14 residues. Per germline, CDR1 MNHNS and CDR2 SASEGT. The CDR3 loop reads CASSDTGDYSPLHF. Written as DNA, the CDR3 is TGTGCCAGCAGTGATACCGGAGATTATTCACCCCTCCACTTT.

The chain links TRBV9 to TRBJ2-7, with 8 bases aligning to TRBD2. This CDR3 is built from 15 residues. The V gene end was trimmed by 4 bases and the J gene end by 2 bases; junction bases not matched to a gene: 8. Germline V lookup: CDR1 SGDLS, CDR2 YYNGEE. CDR3 in DNA: TGTGCCAGCAGCTCGCTACGGGGGGGGGCCTACGAGCAGTACTTC. This encodes CASSSLRGGAYEQYF.

This clonotype was observed at least ten times. This chain links TRBV2 with TRBJ1-6; D unresolved. This CDR3 spans 14 amino acids. Germline V gene data show CDR1 as SNHLY and CDR2 as FYNNEI. The ends were cut back, 3 bases at V and 5 bases at J, with 8 bases in the middle. The CDR3 protein is CASSDLQDNSPLHF. As DNA, the CDR3 is TGTGCCAGCAGTGATCTGCAGGATAATTCACCCCTCCACTTT.

In its sample, this clonotype was seen many times. The V gene is TRBV7-8, the J gene TRBJ1-4; tentatively, D is TRBD1 (5 bases). V was clipped by 2 bases and J by 10 bases, with 14 bases between them. CDR3 length equals 14 residues. CDR1 is SGHVS, CDR2 FQNEAQ, per germline. DNA of the CDR3: TGTGCCAGCAGCTTACAGGGAAGGGTAGGAAAACTGTTTTTT. Translated: CASSLQGRVGKLFF.

With respect to this clonotype: This may come from a read error, since a much larger clone is one base off. The chain combines TRBV6-1 with TRBJ1-1; D might be TRBD1 (5 bases). Germline lookup yields CDR1 MNHNS and CDR2 SASEGT. The CDR3 consists of 13 residues. The V gene lost 6 bases and the J gene lost 3 bases, with 11 bases spanning the gap. This CDR3 is CASRRQMDTEAFF. The CDR3, as DNA: TGTGCCAGCAGAAGACAGATGGACACTGAAGCTTTCTTT.

V usage is TRBV2 and J usage is TRBJ1-1; 7 nucleotides line up with TRBD1. V was pared by 7 bases and J by 0 bases, with 8 bases of the junction left unmatched. The CDR3 covers 15 residues. Germline-derived CDR1 and CDR2 are SNHLY and FYNNEI. CDR3 residues: CASTPAQGLNTEAFF. The CDR3 bases are TGTGCCAGCACCCCAGCACAGGGGCTGAACACTGAAGCTTTCTTT.

The chain has TRBV19 and TRBJ2-7, with D tentatively TRBD1 (5 bases). Germline V gene lookup returns CDR1 LNHDA and CDR2 SQIVND (reference sequence). CDR3 length equals 14 residues. V lost 1 base and J 0 bases, leaving 7 bases between the germline ends. CDR3 coding DNA: TGTGCCAGTAGTATAGGGGGCATCTCCTACGAGCAGTACTTC. Translated: CASSIGGISYEQYF.

There are many counts of this clonotype. The chain recombines TRBV5-1 with TRBJ1-2, with D possibly TRBD1 on 6 matching bases. The CDR3 extends over 11 amino acids. Germline values: CDR1 SGHRS, CDR2 YFSETQ. Trimming cost V 8 bases and J 2 bases, with 7 bases left between them. The CDR3 DNA reads TGCGCCAGGGACAGAAACTATGGCTACACCTTC. Translating gives CARDRNYGYTF.

V usage is TRBV29-1 and J usage is TRBJ1-2, with a possible D match to TRBD1 (6 bases). The CDR3 runs 13 residues. Germline loops: CDR1 SQVTM, CDR2 ANQGSEA. Trimming removed 3 bases from V and 2 bases from J, with 10 bases in between. The CDR3 nucleotides are TGCAGCGTTGATTGGGGGCTGAACTATGGCTACACCTTC. Translating gives CSVDWGLNYGYTF.